A single sample is the source of the 15 T cell receptor beta chains below, sequenced in a study of radiotherapy plus CTLA-4 blockade in lung cancer (dated by TCRdb to the late 2010s). Library prep was done by the immunoSEQ multiplex PCR assay. The source is immuneACCESS, and TCRdb retained only in-frame sequences with V and J called. Part of the clones is not carried over; for the studies checked, unresolved V genes explain less than half of this, and the remainder is unexplained. Present in this sample are about 38,000 clones, approximately 86% of which were seen just once. Of the sample, under 25% is held by the ten largest clones. The sample consisted of peripheral blood, taken from a patient treated with radiotherapy plus ipilimumab. These receptors all come from a human donor with non-small cell lung cancer whose response to radiotherapy plus ipilimumab could not be evaluated.

This rearrangement joins TRBV29-1 to TRBJ2-5, with a possible D match to TRBD1 (6 bases). The CDR3 is 15 residues long. Germline V gene data show CDR1 as SQVTM and CDR2 as ANQGSEA. The germline V and J ends were trimmed by 4 bases and 3 bases, with 18 bases remaining between them. CDR3 bases: TGCAGCGTTGTACCTCTTCAGGGGATGGAAGAGACCCAGTACTTC. Translated, it gives CSVVPLQGMEETQYF. Complete variable domain (other parts from reference TRBV29-1 and TRBJ2-5): SAVISQKPSRDICQRGTSLTIQCQVDSQVTMMFWYRQQPGQSLTLIATANQGSEATYESGFVIDKFPISRPNLTFSTLTVSNMSPEDSSIYLCSVVPLQGMEETQYFGPGTRLLVL.

The chain employs TRBV14 and TRBJ2-5; perhaps TRBD1 as D (6 bases). The last part of the DNA fits TRBJ2-7 better; the J call may be wrong. The CDR3 extends over 14 amino acids. CDR1 is SGHDN, CDR2 FVKESK, per germline. The CDR3 loop is CASSRRQGSYEQYF. CDR3 coding DNA: TGTGCCAGCAGCCGGCGGCAGGGGTCCTACGAGCAGTACTTC.

The chain recombines TRBV27 with TRBJ1-1; D possibly corresponds to TRBD1 (6 bases). V was pared by 2 bases and J by 5 bases, with 15 bases between. The CDR3 totals 15 residues. Per germline, CDR1 MNHEY and CDR2 SMNVEV (reference sequence). In DNA, the CDR3 is TGTGCCAGCAGTTTAAGCGGGGGGCTGGGAACTGAAGCTTTCTTT. Translated: CASSLSGGLGTEAFF.

J is TRBJ2-3 and V is TRBV4-1; tentatively, D is TRBD2 (5 bases). The V and J ends lost 3 bases and 0 bases respectively, with 13 bases between them. Germline V gives CDR1 MGHRA, CDR2 YSYEKL. The CDR3 consists of 16 residues. The CDR3 protein is CASSHPPRDSTDTQYF. CDR3 bases: TGCGCCAGCAGCCACCCCCCGAGGGATAGCACAGATACGCAGTATTTT.

V and J are TRBV7-9 and TRBJ1-2, with 8 positions matching TRBD1. With V trimmed by 4 bases and J by 5 bases, 18 bases remained unmatched. The germline V gene encodes CDR1 SEHNR and CDR2 FQNEAQ (reference sequence). The CDR3 totals 18 residues. CDR3 residues: CASSSQRPRQGRRYGYTF. Written as DNA, the CDR3 is TGTGCCAGCAGCTCACAAAGGCCGAGACAGGGGAGAAGGTATGGCTACACCTTC.

The rearrangement links TRBV29-1 to TRBJ2-7, with 8 bases fitting TRBD1. The J segment lost 3 bases and the V segment lost 2 bases, leaving 9 bases of the junction unmatched. From germline, CDR1 is SQVTM and CDR2 ANQGSEA. CDR3 size: 15 residues. Here the CDR3 reads CSVEIADRDNYEQYF. The DNA for the CDR3 is TGCAGCGTTGAAATCGCGGACAGGGACAACTACGAGCAGTACTTC.

The chain joins TRBV7-9 to TRBJ1-2; a weak D match, TRBD1 (6 bases). The CDR3 is 17 amino acids. Looked up from germline, CDR1 is SEHNR and CDR2 is FQNEAQ (reference sequence). The germline V and J ends were trimmed by 3 bases and 9 bases, with 26 bases remaining between them. The chain's CDR3 is CASSFLSRDTVSYRYTF. The CDR3 DNA sequence: TGTGCCAGCAGCTTCCTTAGCAGGGACACCGTTTCTTATCGCTACACCTTC. The full variable domain, with the rest looked up from reference TRBV7-9 and TRBJ1-2, is DTGVSQNPRHKITKRGQNVTFRCDPISEHNRLYWYRQTLGQGPEFLTYFQNEAQLEKSRLLSDRFSAERPKGSFSTLEIQRTEQGDSAMYLCASSFLSRDTVSYRYTFGSGTRLTVV.

V usage is TRBV9 and J usage is TRBJ1-5, with D possibly being TRBD1 (5 bases). Per germline, CDR1 SGDLS and CDR2 YYNGEE. CDR3 length equals 16 residues. With 3 bases removed from V and 3 bases from J, the gap between germline ends came to 16 bases. The CDR3 is CASSEGGGIPNQPQHF. DNA of the CDR3: TGTGCCAGCAGCGAGGGTGGGGGGATACCCAATCAGCCCCAGCATTTT.

The chain recombines TRBV11-2 with TRBJ2-5, with D hard to call. Germline CDR1 and CDR2: SGHAT and FQNNGV. Trimming cost V 5 bases and J 3 bases, with 13 bases left between them. The CDR3 length is 14 residues. Here the CDR3 reads CASSPMGREETQYF. The CDR3 DNA sequence: TGTGCCAGCAGCCCAATGGGCAGAGAAGAGACCCAGTACTTC.

The genes are TRBV15 and TRBJ2-7; 7 positions agree with TRBD2. Germline CDR1 reads LNHNV; CDR2 reads YYDKDF (reference sequence). This CDR3 contains 15 residues. V dropped 3 bases and J dropped 8; count of bases not matched to a gene: 13. Here the CDR3 reads CATSSPGLGGEKQYF. In nucleotides, the CDR3 is TGTGCCACCAGCAGTCCCGGATTGGGGGGGGAGAAGCAGTACTTC.

This sequence joins TRBV9 and TRBJ2-7; TRBD1 matches at 9 bases. Germline loops: CDR1 SGDLS, CDR2 YYNGEE. Trimming cost V 4 bases and J 7 bases; bases outside gene matches: 9. CDR3 size: 14 residues. Here the CDR3 DNA reads TGTGCCAGCAGCCCCCAGACAGGGGGTCATGAGCAGTACTTC. The encoded protein is CASSPQTGGHEQYF. Variable domain in full (rest from reference TRBV9 and TRBJ2-7): DSGVTQTPKHLITATGQRVTLRCSPRSGDLSVYWYQQSLDQGLQFLIQYYNGEERAKGNILERFSAQQFPDLHSELNLSSLELGDSALYFCASSPQTGGHEQYFGPGTRLTVT.

The gene calls are TRBV9 and TRBJ1-4; unclear D gene. Between the trimmed V and J ends, which lost 0 bases and 12 bases, there was a span of 18 bases. Germline V lookup: CDR1 SGDLS, CDR2 YYNGEE. This CDR3 region has 15 residues. CDR3 loop: CASSVGEGGLAELFF. For the CDR3, the DNA is TGTGCCAGCAGCGTAGGGGAGGGTGGACTTGCGGAACTGTTTTTT. Looking up the rest from reference TRBV9 and TRBJ1-4 gives the full variable domain: DSGVTQTPKHLITATGQRVTLRCSPRSGDLSVYWYQQSLDQGLQFLIQYYNGEERAKGNILERFSAQQFPDLHSELNLSSLELGDSALYFCASSVGEGGLAELFFGSGTQLSVL.

The rearrangement joins TRBV11-2 to TRBJ1-3; 8 bases fit TRBD1. The germline V gene has CDR1 SGHAT and CDR2 FQNNGV. V was clipped by 3 bases and J by 0 bases; unmatched bases: 4. The CDR3 covers 16 residues. CDR3 sequence reads: CASSFQTGVSGNTIYF. CDR3 nucleotides: TGTGCCAGCAGCTTCCAGACAGGGGTCTCTGGAAACACCATATATTTT.

The chain carries TRBV29-1 and TRBJ2-7; TRBD2 might be the D (5 bases). CDR3 length: 11 amino acids. With 7 bases removed from V and 7 bases from J, the gap between germline ends came to 14 bases. Per germline, CDR1 SQVTM and CDR2 ANQGSEA. CDR3 protein: CSGVGEKEQYF. The DNA of the CDR3 is TGCAGCGGTGTCGGGGAGAAGGAGCAGTACTTC.

This clone was counted once. The chain uses TRBV18 and TRBJ1-2; possible D gene TRBD1, 5 bases. This CDR3 has 19 residues. V shed 3 bases and J shed 8 bases, with 31 bases lying between them. Per germline, CDR1 KGHSH and CDR2 LQKENI. The CDR3, as DNA: TGTGCCAGCTCACCGGGGCCTTATCGCGGGGCGACACTGGGCTACGGCTACACCTTC. Protein sequence: CASSPGPYRGATLGYGYTF.